This T cell receptor (beta chain) was identified during a study of identical twins' blood T cells. Losses at the gene ends were 7 bases for V and 5 bases for J; bases not matched to a gene: 9. CDR3 length equals 14 residues. Germline V gene sequence: CDR1 SQVTM, CDR2 ANQGSEA. Study-wide findings and caveats: Abundant TCRbeta CDR3s overlapped more between twins than with unrelated donors. Shared CDR3 clonotype counts tracked mainly the product of cloneset sizes.

With regard to this clonotype: The antigen remains unidentified.

A previously described protocol, modified, built RNA-based TCR cDNA libraries. Both ends of each TCR cDNA library bore sample-specific barcodes. TCRdb processed the 5' RACE reads anew with MiXCR; each CDR3 protein has one entry. Here the sample spans a few hundred thousand distinct CDR3 sequences, under 30% being singletons. The source of this sequence is a woman between 18 and 50 years old in good health. Sequenced sample: PBMCs. This chain uses TRBV29-1 with TRBJ2-1, with 9 bases lining up with TRBD2. The DNA for the CDR3 is TGCAGCGGAACGATAGCGGGGGCCAACAATGAGCAGTTCTTC. Translation gives CSGTIAGANNEQFF.